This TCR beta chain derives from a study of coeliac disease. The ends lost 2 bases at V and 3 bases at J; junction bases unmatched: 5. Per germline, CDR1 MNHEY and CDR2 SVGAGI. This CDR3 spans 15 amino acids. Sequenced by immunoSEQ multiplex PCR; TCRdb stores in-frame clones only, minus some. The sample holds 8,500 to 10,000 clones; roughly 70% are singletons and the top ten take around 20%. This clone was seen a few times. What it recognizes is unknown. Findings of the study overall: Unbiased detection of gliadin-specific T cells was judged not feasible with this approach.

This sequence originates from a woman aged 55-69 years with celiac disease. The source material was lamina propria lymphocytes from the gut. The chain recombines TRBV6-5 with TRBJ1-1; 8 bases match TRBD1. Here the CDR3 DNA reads TGTGCCAGCAGTTACGGGAAGACAGGGGACACTGAAGCTTTCTTT. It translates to CASSYGKTGDTEAFF.